This T cell receptor beta chain was sequenced in a study of blood T cell repertoires in COVID-19. Study-wide background: COVID-19 samples from acute and convalescent phases originated in the United States, Italy and Spain. The cDNA or gDNA used as material had been derived from T cells, B-cell-depleted T cells, or PBMCs.

Authors' methods: From reference gene primer amplification, estimates of nucleated cell counts were derived. The assay was immunoSEQ multiplex PCR, and TCRdb's table has in-frame clones only and misses some. The DNA gave D and trimming, while V, J and clone size come from that table. The table records over 110,000 clones, roughly 79% of them present only once. The receptor was isolated from a woman aged 60-75 years with acute or convalescent COVID-19. The sample comprised peripheral blood.

The CDR3 nucleotides are TGCGCCAGCAGCGCGCAGGGGACGACAGATACGCAGTATTTT. This translates into CASSAQGTTDTQYF. V and J are TRBV10-1 and TRBJ2-3, with a possible D match to TRBD1 (6 bases). This CDR3 spans 14 amino acids. Trimming shortened V by 6 bases and J by 3 bases, and 13 bases separated the two germline ends. Germline V gene lookup returns CDR1 WNHNN and CDR2 SYGVQD (reference sequence).